These T cell receptor beta chains were read from a single sample in a study of cytomegalovirus exposure and HLA in healthy donors. TCRdb's copy holds only in-frame clones and misses some; the assay was immunoSEQ multiplex PCR. The sample gives roughly 110,000 clones, 70% to 80% of which show up once; 2.5% to 3.5% is in the top ten. The sample taken for sequencing was PBMCs. The receptors here all came from a female donor in good health and CMV-seronegative. The conserved cysteine and the conserved F or W are not part of the CDR3 here.

11,TRBJ2-2,TRBV30,AWWGANTGELF
11,TRBJ2-1,TRBV11-2,ASRDRGNNEQF
14,TRBJ2-5,TRBV30,AWSWRLGRGQETQY
14,TRBJ2-5,TRBV18,ASYKGLGQVQETQY
11,TRBJ2-3,TRBV5-4,ASSRTSLDTQY
14,TRBJ1-1,TRBV9,ASSVDGGSLFGGAF
11,TRBJ1-2,TRBV7-6,ASSLQGANGYT
14,TRBJ2-3,TRBV7-2,ASSLLSGASTDTQY
12,TRBJ2-1,TRBV2,ASSGTSVYNEQF
14,TRBJ2-2,TRBV6-6,ASSSSSGKSTGELF
12,TRBJ1-2,TRBV2,ASRKPGGGYGYT
13,TRBJ1-1,TRBV18,ASSPGQGVVTEAF
10,TRBJ1-1,TRBV29-1,SVAAGGPEAF
14,TRBJ2-1,TRBV9,ASSVGGTSSYNEQF
13,.,TRBV6-5,ASSQLDRAAYEQY
12,TRBJ2-5,TRBV5-1,ASSLDRGGETQY
12,TRBJ2-7,TRBV4-1,ASSQMQGLGEQY
12,TRBJ2-7,TRBV6-6,ASSYSGASDEQY
12,TRBJ2-1,TRBV7-8,ASSLGTADNEQF
15,TRBJ2-5,TRBV19,ASSIDLSGRASGTQY
11,TRBJ2-7,TRBV10-3,AISDHAEYEQY
12,TRBJ1-1,TRBV28,AIHSRRMNTEAF
13,TRBJ1-4,TRBV11-3,ASSLDLPGGAKLF
15,TRBJ2-6,TRBV5-1,ASSLGDSYSGANVLT
13,TRBJ1-6,TRBV30,AWSVETAYNSPLH
12,TRBJ2-1,TRBV5-8,ASTLTLANNEQF
12,TRBJ1-3,TRBV19,ASRFAGSGNTIY
13,TRBJ1-2,TRBV5-4,ASSLDRTFYYGYT
14,TRBJ2-3,TRBV19,ASSIRTGRGVDTQY
12,TRBJ2-7,TRBV15,ATRVGLSSYEQY
13,TRBJ2-7,TRBV7-9,ASSSAGEGPHEQY
11,TRBJ2-5,TRBV29-1,SDRLAGEETQY
13,TRBJ2-7,TRBV7-8,ASSLAGGPSYEQY
13,TRBJ2-7,TRBV29-1,SVEARGLAEEEQY
11,TRBJ1-1,TRBV19,ASKRTANTEAF
12,TRBJ2-3,TRBV25-1,ASSGGIITDTQY
14,TRBJ2-7,TRBV1,TPSDGPSGESYEQY
12,TRBJ2-1,TRBV11-2,ASSLEGVINEQF
10,TRBJ1-4,TRBV11-3,ASSMEDEKLF
11,TRBJ1-1,TRBV2,ARRRRGGSEAF
14,TRBJ2-1,TRBV4-1,ASSHGLGGIENEQF
11,TRBJ2-5,TRBV29-1,SVDGLAEETQY
13,TRBJ1-1,TRBV14,ASSQHSVLNTEAF
13,TRBJ2-2,TRBV7-3,ASSLRDRAGGELF
17,TRBJ2-7,TRBV27,ASSLYFLGMRGSTYEQY
13,TRBJ2-2,TRBV10-3,AIIAGTSGTGELF
17,TRBJ1-1,TRBV6-4,ASSVMRVRGVPDNTEAF
12,TRBJ1-1,TRBV7-6,ASSLGSGNTEAF
13,TRBJ2-1,TRBV4-3,ASSLLAGGGNEQF
13,TRBJ2-2,TRBV4-2,ASSQDSRNTGELF
13,TRBJ2-3,TRBV7-6,ASSPLSGGGDTQY
12,TRBJ2-1,TRBV9,ASSVGTYQGEQF
13,TRBJ2-7,TRBV7-3,ASSLASGTPYEQY
13,TRBJ2-5,TRBV5-6,ASSLAGRGQETQY
14,TRBJ2-7,TRBV5-1,ASSPSSGSLRNEQY